This T cell receptor (beta chain) was recorded in a study of early T cells in non-severe SARS-CoV-2 infection. This clonotype was seen ten or more times. Per the germline V gene, CDR1 is SGHRS and CDR2 is YFSETQ. V lost 3 bases to trimming and J lost 4 bases; unmatched junction nucleotides: 2. The CDR3 runs to 13 residues. Each CDR3 protein is one row after TCRdb ran MiXCR on the 5' RACE reads. The sample has 40,000 to 55,000 distinct CDR3 sequences; about 4% are singletons. Sequenced material: whole blood. The clonotype originates from an adult who was a healthcare worker with PCR-confirmed SARS-CoV-2 infection or an uninfected control (not recorded which). The genes are TRBV5-1 and TRBJ1-2, with 8 bases matching TRBD1. CDR3 amino acids: CASSSDRAYGYTF. In nucleotides, the CDR3 is TGCGCCAGCAGCTCGGACAGGGCCTATGGCTACACCTTC.